The 24 T cell receptor beta chains presented below share a single source sample, sequenced in a study of OX40 agonist ivuxolimab in advanced cancers. This table comes from immunoSEQ multiplex PCR, and its TCRdb copy is limited to in-frame clones, with some not included. The table includes 25,000 to 35,000 clones, approximately 84% detected once. Sequencing was performed on CD4+ or CD8+ T cells sorted from blood, taken in a trial of the OX40 agonist ivuxolimab. The source is an adult with an advanced solid tumor such as melanoma, head and neck, liver or kidney cancer.

The rearrangement joins TRBV5-4 to TRBJ2-5; 9 bases agree with TRBD2. CDR3 length equals 17 residues. Per the germline V gene, CDR1 is SGHNT and CDR2 is YYREEE (reference sequence). J gave up 1 base and V 0 bases, and 7 bases lay outside the gene matches. The CDR3 sequence is CASSLAQLAGIQETQYF. The CDR3 DNA reads as TGTGCCAGCAGCTTGGCCCAGCTAGCGGGGATCCAAGAGACCCAGTACTTC.

The J gene is TRBJ2-1, the V gene TRBV27; D gene ambiguous. The CDR3 loop spans 12 amino acids. Trimming left V 3 bases short and J 7 bases short, with 7 bases between. Germline lookup yields CDR1 MNHEY and CDR2 SMNVEV (reference sequence). The CDR3 region is CASSFPGNEQFF. DNA of the CDR3: TGTGCCAGCAGTTTTCCCGGAAATGAGCAGTTCTTC.

V usage is TRBV7-8 and J usage is TRBJ1-2; D uncertain. The CDR3 spans 15 residues. The ends were cut back, 5 bases at V and 0 bases at J, with 13 bases in the middle. CDR1 is SGHVS, CDR2 FQNEAQ, per germline. CDR3 coding DNA: TGTGCCAGCAGCGTCATTGTTGGCCCTAACTATGGCTACACCTTC. Protein: CASSVIVGPNYGYTF.

V usage is TRBV28 and J usage is TRBJ2-1; the match to TRBD2 covers 7 bases. The CDR3 spans 15 residues. Germline trimming cut 2 bases from V and 4 bases from J; bases unmatched to any gene: 5. Germline values: CDR1 MDHEN, CDR2 SYDVKM. The CDR3 region has the DNA TGTGCCAGCAGTTTAGGGGCGGGAGCATACAATGAGCAGTTCTTC. Translation gives CASSLGAGAYNEQFF.

This clone has just a few counts. This chain links TRBV12-5 with TRBJ2-7; 8 bases match TRBD2. From germline, CDR1 is LGHNT and CDR2 FRNRAP. This CDR3 has 12 residues. V gave up 8 bases and J gave up 5 bases; unmatched junction bases: 5. CDR3 bases: TGTGCTAGTTCGCGGGAGGCCAACGAGCAGTACTTC. Amino acid sequence: CASSREANEQYF.

For the CDR3, the DNA is TGTGCCAGCAGCTCCAGACTAGCGGGAGTGGCTGATACGCAGTATTTT. This sequence encodes CASSSRLAGVADTQYF. This chain connects TRBV7-8 to TRBJ2-3; TRBD2 agrees at 12 bases. In germline, CDR1 is SGHVS, CDR2 FQNEAQ. The CDR3 is 16 residues long. V lost 4 bases to trimming and J lost 6 bases; unmatched junction nucleotides: 8.

This chain links TRBV27 with TRBJ2-7; D uncertain. The CDR3 has 13 amino acids. The germline CDR1 and CDR2 sequences are MNHEY and SMNVEV (reference sequence). Trimming took off 4 bases at V and 0 bases at J, with 7 bases between the two ends. The CDR3 reads CASSWAASYEQYF. For the CDR3, the DNA is TGTGCCAGCAGTTGGGCCGCCTCCTACGAGCAGTACTTC.

This chain connects TRBV11-3 to TRBJ2-3; TRBD2 matches 13 bases. V shed 2 bases, J shed 6 bases, and the junction held 2 bases outside the gene matches. Germline V gene data show CDR1 as SGHNT and CDR2 as YENEEA. There are 15 residues in the CDR3. CDR3 amino acids: CASSLKTSGRDTQYF. The CDR3 DNA reads TGTGCCAGCAGCTTAAAGACTAGCGGGAGGGATACGCAGTATTTT. The full variable domain, completed using reference TRBV11-3 and TRBJ2-3, is EAGVVQSPRYKIIEKKQPVAFWCNPISGHNTLYWYLQNLGQGPELLIRYENEEAVDDSQLPKDRFSAERLKGVDSTLKIQPAELGDSAVYLCASSLKTSGRDTQYFGPGTRLTVL.

In its sample, this clone ranks as large (0.1 to 1%). The CDR3 reads CASSLLGGDLYEQYF. In nucleotides, the CDR3 is TGTGCCAGCAGTTTATTGGGGGGCGATCTCTACGAGCAGTACTTC. V and J are TRBV28 and TRBJ2-7; D may be TRBD1 or TRBD2 (6 bases each). From germline, CDR1 is MDHEN and CDR2 SYDVKM. This CDR3 contains 15 residues. V was trimmed by 1 base and J by 3 bases, leaving 13 bases between them.

For the CDR3, the DNA is TGTGCCAGCAGCTTAGCAGGGGGTACTAGCGGATACTACGAGCAGTACTTC. Protein product: CASSLAGGTSGYYEQYF. V and J are TRBV11-2 and TRBJ2-7; D may be TRBD2 (8 bases). In germline, CDR1 is SGHAT, CDR2 FQNNGV. Between the trimmed V and J ends, which lost 1 base and 3 bases, there was a span of 19 bases. The CDR3 runs 17 residues.

The rearrangement joins TRBV10-2 to TRBJ2-2; TRBD2 matches 7 bases. With 6 bases clipped from V and 0 bases from J, the junction kept 4 bases outside the gene matches. Germline V gene sequence: CDR1 WSHSY, CDR2 SAAADI. The CDR3 consists of 15 residues. CDR3 nucleotides: TGCGCCAGCAGCTCGAGCGGGACGAACACCGGGGAGCTGTTTTTT. Its protein is CASSSSGTNTGELFF.

The V gene is TRBV13, the J gene TRBJ2-1; TRBD2 is a possible D gene (6 bases). The V and J ends lost 3 bases and 1 base respectively, with 10 bases between them. The V gene's germline CDR1 is PRHDT and CDR2 FYEKMQ (reference sequence). The CDR3 sequence is 15 residues long. CDR3 DNA: TGTGCCAGCAGCTTTACGGGAGCTTCCTACAATGAGCAGTTCTTC. Encoded protein: CASSFTGASYNEQFF.

This chain connects TRBV10-2 to TRBJ2-7; D possibly corresponds to TRBD1 (5 bases). The CDR3 covers 13 residues. Trimming took 8 bases from V and 6 from J, leaving 17 bases between them. Germline CDR1 and CDR2: WSHSY and SAAADI. CDR3 DNA: TGCGCCAGCTTCACCGCGTCTGGGGCCGAGCAGTACTTC. Its protein is CASFTASGAEQYF.

This chain joins TRBV13 and TRBJ2-1; 9 positions agree with TRBD2. The CDR3 is 16 amino acids. V shed 5 bases, J shed 5 bases, and the junction held 10 bases outside the gene matches. From germline, CDR1 is PRHDT and CDR2 FYEKMQ (reference sequence). CDR3 sequence reads: CASSPRGLAGNNEQFF. The DNA of the CDR3 is TGTGCCAGCAGCCCGCGCGGGCTAGCGGGGAACAATGAGCAGTTCTTC.

To note about this clone: One end of the junction does not line up with germline, which may come from a read error. This chain joins TRBV4-1 and TRBJ2-3, with TRBD2 identical over 8 bases. The CDR3 length is 16 residues. Germline V gene sequence: CDR1 MGHRA, CDR2 YSYEKL. The CDR3 region has the DNA TGCGCCAGCAACCAACGGACGGGAGGGAGAGCAGATACGCAGTATTTT. Its translation is CASNQRTGGRADTQYF.

The chain combines TRBV28 with TRBJ1-4; weak D call: TRBD1 (6 bases). Trimming removed 3 bases from V and 1 base from J, with 12 bases in between. The CDR3 is 16 residues long. Germline lookup yields CDR1 MDHEN and CDR2 SYDVKM. CDR3 bases: TGTGCCAGCAGTTTTCGGGGGGCAGGAACTAATGAAAAACTGTTTTTT. Residues: CASSFRGAGTNEKLFF.

The V gene is TRBV9, the J gene TRBJ2-7; D remains unclear. The CDR3 extends over 15 amino acids. The germline gives CDR1 SGDLS, CDR2 YYNGEE. Trimming removed 0 bases at V and 3 bases at J, with 13 bases between. CDR3 DNA: TGTGCCAGCAGCGTAGGTTCGGCAGGACGCTACGAGCAGTACTTC. Translated, it gives CASSVGSAGRYEQYF.

The rearrangement links TRBV9 to TRBJ1-5; perhaps TRBD1 as D (5 bases). Per the germline V gene, CDR1 is SGDLS and CDR2 is YYNGEE. V was clipped by 2 bases and J by 0 bases, with 9 bases between them. The CDR3 runs 15 residues. CDR3 in amino acids: CASSVGGNSNQPQHF. DNA of the CDR3: TGTGCCAGCAGCGTCGGGGGAAATAGCAATCAGCCCCAGCATTTT.

The gene calls are TRBV4-3 and TRBJ2-7; 11 bases agree with TRBD2. The CDR3 sequence is 15 residues long. Germline CDR1 is LGHNA and CDR2 is YSLEER. Germline trimming cut 0 bases from V and 4 bases from J; bases unmatched to any gene: 2. CDR3 loop: CASSQDTSGSYEQYF. In DNA, the CDR3 is TGCGCCAGCAGCCAAGATACTAGCGGGAGTTACGAGCAGTACTTC.

This chain links TRBV11-2 with TRBJ1-3; no reliable D call. Germline assignment: CDR1 SGHAT and CDR2 FQNNGV. V lost 1 base and J 0 bases, leaving 10 bases between the germline ends. The CDR3 runs 16 residues. The CDR3 loop reads CASSLVGPISGNTIYF. The CDR3 bases are TGTGCCAGCAGCTTAGTCGGGCCGATCTCTGGAAACACCATATATTTT.

The V call is TRBV14, the J call TRBJ2-1, with D unclear. V lost 1 base to trimming and J lost 8 bases, with 12 bases between them. The CDR3 sequence is 14 residues long. CDR1 SGHDN and CDR2 FVKESK come from the germline V gene. This CDR3 is CASSQGALPHEQFF. The DNA of the CDR3 is TGTGCCAGCAGCCAAGGGGCCCTCCCCCATGAGCAGTTCTTC.

This clone was detected once. This chain links TRBV4-1 with TRBJ2-7; TRBD1 is a possible D gene (5 bases). The CDR3 extends over 11 amino acids. Trimming shortened V by 4 bases and J by 7 bases, and 8 bases separated the two germline ends. Germline V gene sequence: CDR1 MGHRA, CDR2 YSYEKL. In DNA, the CDR3 is TGCGCCAGCAGCCGGGGCGCGGAGCAGTACTTC. Its protein product is CASSRGAEQYF.

This clone was counted between two and nine times. The V and J genes are TRBV7-8 and TRBJ2-7, with D unresolved. Germline V gives CDR1 SGHVS, CDR2 FQNEAQ. CDR3 size: 12 residues. V shed 0 bases and J shed 6 bases, with 6 bases lying between them. Here the CDR3 DNA reads TGTGCCAGCAGCTTAGCGGACCGCGAGCAGTACTTC. Translating it yields CASSLADREQYF.

This chain uses TRBV4-1 with TRBJ2-3; TRBD2 matches 7 bases. Per the germline V gene, CDR1 is MGHRA and CDR2 is YSYEKL. This CDR3 has 15 residues. V lost 3 bases and J lost 3; bases outside the gene matches: 6. The CDR3 here is CASSHSSGITDTQYF. In DNA, the CDR3 is TGCGCCAGCAGCCATTCCAGCGGGATTACAGATACGCAGTATTTT.